This TCR beta chain was captured in a study of CD8 T cells in acute hepatitis C reinfection. The repertoire was sequenced with immunoSEQ multiplex PCR; TCRdb's copy has only in-frame clones and lacks some. The table shows more than 35,000 clones, with 80% to 90% occurring only once. As to time point: naive CD8 control sorted from an acute-time-point sample. Turning to this clone: Its specificity is not known.

Germline-derived CDR1 and CDR2 are SGHDN and FVKESK. Trimming took 4 bases from V and 0 from J, leaving 15 bases between them. CDR3 size: 17 residues. Whole-study results and caveats: Acute resolver, follow-up resolver and acute chronic samples had similar high diversity. Approximately 13 public clonotypes were found regardless of outcome.

The source is a man aged 25-40 years with chronic hepatitis C. V usage is TRBV14 and J usage is TRBJ2-2; TRBD1 is a possible D gene (6 bases). Input material: naive CD8+ T cells from PBMCs. CDR3 loop: CASSPQQGRSNTGELFF. The CDR3 coding sequence is TGTGCCAGCAGCCCCCAACAGGGTCGATCGAACACCGGGGAGCTGTTTTTT. Full variable domain (remainder filled in from reference TRBV14 and TRBJ2-2): EAGVTQFPSHSVIEKGQTVTLRCDPISGHDNLYWYRRVMGKEIKFLLHFVKESKQDESGMPNNRFLAERTGGTYSTLKVQPAELEDSGVYFCASSPQQGRSNTGELFFGEGSRLTVL.